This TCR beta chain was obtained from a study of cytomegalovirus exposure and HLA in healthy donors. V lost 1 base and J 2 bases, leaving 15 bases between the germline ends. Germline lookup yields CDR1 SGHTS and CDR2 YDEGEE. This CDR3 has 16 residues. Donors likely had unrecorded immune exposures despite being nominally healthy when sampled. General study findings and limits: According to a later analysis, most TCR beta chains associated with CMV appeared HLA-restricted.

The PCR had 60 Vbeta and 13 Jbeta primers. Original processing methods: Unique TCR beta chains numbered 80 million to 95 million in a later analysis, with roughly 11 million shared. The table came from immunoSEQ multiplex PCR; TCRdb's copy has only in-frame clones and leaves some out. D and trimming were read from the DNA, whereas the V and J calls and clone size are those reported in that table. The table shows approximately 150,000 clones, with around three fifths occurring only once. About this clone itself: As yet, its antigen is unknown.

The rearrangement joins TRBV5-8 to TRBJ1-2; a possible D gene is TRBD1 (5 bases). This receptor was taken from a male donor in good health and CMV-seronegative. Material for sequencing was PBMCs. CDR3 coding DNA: TGTGCCAGCAGCTTGAAGTGGAGGGGCGGGAACTATGGCTACACCTTC. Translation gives CASSLKWRGGNYGYTF.